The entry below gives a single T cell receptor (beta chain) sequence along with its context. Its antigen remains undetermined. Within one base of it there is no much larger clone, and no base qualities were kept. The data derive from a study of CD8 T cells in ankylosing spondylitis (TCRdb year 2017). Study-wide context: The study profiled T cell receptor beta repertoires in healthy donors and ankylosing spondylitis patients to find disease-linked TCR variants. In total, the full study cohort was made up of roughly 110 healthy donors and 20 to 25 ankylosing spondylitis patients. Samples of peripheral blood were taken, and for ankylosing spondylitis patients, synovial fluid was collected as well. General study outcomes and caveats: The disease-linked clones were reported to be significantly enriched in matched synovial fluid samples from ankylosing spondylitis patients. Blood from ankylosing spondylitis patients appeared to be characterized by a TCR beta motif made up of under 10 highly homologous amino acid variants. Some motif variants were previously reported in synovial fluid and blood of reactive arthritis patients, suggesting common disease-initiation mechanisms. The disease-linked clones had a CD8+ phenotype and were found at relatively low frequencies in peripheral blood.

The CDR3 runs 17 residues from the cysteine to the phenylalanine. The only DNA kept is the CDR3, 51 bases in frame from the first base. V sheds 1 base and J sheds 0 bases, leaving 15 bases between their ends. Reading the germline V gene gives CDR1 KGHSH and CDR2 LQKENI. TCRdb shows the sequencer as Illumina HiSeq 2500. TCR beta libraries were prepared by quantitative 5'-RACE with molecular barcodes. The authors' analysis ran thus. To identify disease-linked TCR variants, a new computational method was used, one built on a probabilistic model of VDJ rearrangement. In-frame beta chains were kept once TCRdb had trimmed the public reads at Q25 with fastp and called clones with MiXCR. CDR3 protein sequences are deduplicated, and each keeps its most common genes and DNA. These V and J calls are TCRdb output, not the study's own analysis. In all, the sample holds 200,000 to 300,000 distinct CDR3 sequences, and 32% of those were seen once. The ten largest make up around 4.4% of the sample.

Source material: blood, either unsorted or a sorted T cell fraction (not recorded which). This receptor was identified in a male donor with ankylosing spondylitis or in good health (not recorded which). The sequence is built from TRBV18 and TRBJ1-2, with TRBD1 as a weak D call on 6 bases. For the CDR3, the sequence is CASSPRARGAANYGYTF. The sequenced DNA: TGTGCCAGCTCACCACGGGCCAGGGGAGCTGCTAACTATGGCTACACCTTC.